This T cell receptor beta chain was retrieved from a study of identical twins. Overall study results and limits: Those out-of-frame alpha sequences shared by twins showed an excess of low generation probability.

CDR3 length: 14 amino acids. Germline V lookup: CDR1 MNHEY, CDR2 SVGEGT. V lost 7 bases, J lost 5 bases, and 11 bases stayed unmatched. A universal primer site arose from template switching, and cDNA bore unique molecular identifiers. Via MiXCR, TCRdb re-called the 5' RACE reads, giving one row per CDR3 protein. The sample lists approximately 260,000 distinct CDR3 sequences; about 8.5% were seen once. This clonotype was seen ten or more times. Its antigen is unidentified. These sequences were also reported in another study, on yellow fever vaccine responses in identical twins.

The sequence derives from a woman under 30 in good health. The sequenced sample consisted of CD8+ T cells sorted from blood. V and J are TRBV6-2 or TRBV6-3 and TRBJ2-7; 7 positions agree with TRBD1. CDR3 region: CASNRQGAWDEQYF. CDR3 sequence (DNA): TGTGCCAGCAACCGACAGGGAGCATGGGACGAGCAGTACTTC.